A selection of T cell receptor beta chains follows, all from one sample in a study of T-cell reconstitution after alpha-beta-depleted transplantation in children. TCRdb used MiXCR to reprocess the PCR reads, holding one entry per CDR3 protein. The sample yields around 700,000 distinct CDR3 sequences, under 15% seen once. This sample comprised PBMCs, obtained before TCRalphabeta/CD19-depleted stem cell transplant. The receptors come from a girl aged 2-10 years with congenital amegakaryocytic thrombocytopenia, due to receive a stem cell transplant. CDR3s include the opening cysteine and the closing phenylalanine or tryptophan. The D gene is left open where the match is weak. The size entry is marked missing in some rows and otherwise reads once, few, many or a size class.

CDR3,DNA,J,size,V,D
CAISGQGAYEQYF,TGTGCCATCAGTGGACAGGGGGCATACGAGCAGTACTTC,TRBJ2-7,many,TRBV10-3,TRBD1
CSASSSSGANVLTF,TGCAGTGCTTCTAGTTCCTCTGGGGCCAACGTCCTGACTTTC,TRBJ2-6,NA,TRBV20-1,NA
CASALSSLYEQYF,TGCGCCAGCGCACTCTCGTCTCTCTACGAGCAGTACTTC,TRBJ2-7,few,TRBV5-1,NA
CSVDGRGRETQYF,TGCAGCGTTGATGGCAGGGGGCGTGAGACCCAGTACTTC,TRBJ2-5,few,TRBV29-1,TRBD1
CSAIRTAVDEQFF,TGCAGTGCGATCCGAACGGCTGTGGATGAGCAGTTCTTC,TRBJ2-1,many,TRBV20-1,NA
CASSLAPNTRVDTQYF,TGCGCCAGCAGCTTGGCCCCAAACACTCGGGTGGATACGCAGTATTTT,TRBJ2-3,many,TRBV5-1,NA
CSARVGGAGIGVGELFF,TGCAGTGCTAGAGTAGGGGGGGCGGGAATAGGCGTCGGGGAGCTGTTTTTT,TRBJ2-2,few,TRBV20-1,NA
CSASRDGRANEQYF,TGCAGTGCTAGCCGAGACGGGAGGGCCAACGAGCAGTACTTC,TRBJ2-7,NA,TRBV20-1,TRBD2
CATPTENTEAFF,TGTGCCACCCCGACAGAGAACACTGAAGCTTTCTTT,TRBJ1-1,many,TRBV3-1,NA
CASRPISGQGKEQFF,TGTGCCAGCAGACCAATTTCGGGACAGGGTAAAGAGCAGTTCTTC,TRBJ2-1,NA,TRBV11-2,TRBD1
CATSRDIAGEVLETQYF,TGTGCCACCAGCAGAGATATCGCGGGAGAAGTTTTGGAGACCCAGTACTTC,TRBJ2-5,few,TRBV15,TRBD2
CATSSRLAGGPGELFF,TGTGCCACCAGCAGTAGACTAGCGGGAGGGCCCGGGGAGCTGTTTTTT,TRBJ2-2,few,TRBV15,TRBD2
CASSLERGSEQFF,TGCGCCAGCAGCTTGGAGCGCGGAAGTGAGCAGTTCTTC,TRBJ2-1,few,TRBV5-1,NA
CSASRENQPQHF,TGCAGTGCTAGTAGGGAGAATCAGCCCCAGCATTTT,TRBJ1-5,few,TRBV20-1,NA
CASSLENIQYF,TGCGCCAGCAGCTTAGAAAACATTCAGTACTTC,TRBJ2-4,many,TRBV5-1,NA
CASSSGTGSYEQSF,TGCGCCAGCAGCTCCGGGACAGGTTCTTACGAGCAGTCCTTC,TRBJ2-7,NA,TRBV5-1,TRBD1
CASSLVGGFTGELFF,TGTGCCAGCAGCTTAGTGGGAGGCTTCACCGGGGAGCTGTTTTTT,TRBJ2-2,many,TRBV7-2,NA
CASSPDRDFTDTQYF,TGTGCCAGCAGCCCAGACCGGGACTTCACAGATACGCAGTATTTT,TRBJ2-3,NA,TRBV9,NA
CATSRVIAVGYEQYF,TGTGCCACCAGCAGAGTCATAGCGGTTGGGTACGAGCAGTACTTC,TRBJ2-7,few,TRBV15,NA
CASSLDIAGGAYEQYF,TGTGCCAGCAGCTTAGACATAGCGGGAGGGGCCTACGAGCAGTACTTC,TRBJ2-7,NA,TRBV11-2,TRBD2
CSARLPLADRDNEQFF,TGCAGTGCTAGACTCCCTCTAGCGGATAGAGACAATGAGCAGTTCTTC,TRBJ2-1,many,TRBV20-1,TRBD2
CASRPPGRGYTF,TGTGCCAGCAGACCCCCAGGGCGCGGCTACACCTTC,TRBJ1-2,NA,TRBV28,NA
CASSSGRARGVTDTQYF,TGTGCCAGTAGTAGTGGTCGGGCGCGGGGAGTCACAGATACGCAGTATTTT,TRBJ2-3,once,TRBV19,NA
CASSQDRAKDTEAFF,TGCGCCAGCAGCCAAGATCGGGCAAAAGACACTGAAGCTTTCTTT,TRBJ1-1,many,TRBV4-1,NA
CSARVLKRELLSSYNEQFF,TGCAGTGCTAGAGTTCTGAAGCGGGAGCTGCTTTCGTCCTACAATGAGCAGTTCTTC,TRBJ2-1,many,TRBV20-1,TRBD2
CASSQDRGAYEQYF,TGCGCCAGCAGCCAGGACAGGGGAGCCTACGAGCAGTACTTC,TRBJ2-7,NA,TRBV5-1,TRBD1
CAIRIDGSSYNEQFF,TGTGCCATCAGGATAGACGGTAGCTCCTACAATGAGCAGTTCTTC,TRBJ2-1,NA,TRBV10-3,NA
CASSFGGDLGNTIYF,TGCGCCAGCAGCTTTGGGGGGGATCTTGGAAACACCATATATTTT,TRBJ1-3,few,TRBV5-1,NA
CASSKRQLGSYEQYF,TGTGCCAGCAGTAAAAGACAACTGGGCTCCTACGAGCAGTACTTC,TRBJ2-7,many,TRBV27,NA
CAISDGQGPGPQHF,TGTGCCATCAGTGACGGACAGGGGCCCGGGCCCCAGCATTTT,TRBJ1-5,many,TRBV10-3,TRBD1
CSARPSGEETQYF,TGCAGTGCTCGGCCTAGCGGTGAAGAGACCCAGTACTTC,TRBJ2-5,many,TRBV20-1,TRBD2
CASSLDGSPGSGNTIYF,TGCGCCAGCAGCTTGGATGGCAGCCCAGGATCTGGAAACACCATATATTTT,TRBJ1-3,many,TRBV5-1,NA
CASSLAHGEAFF,TGTGCCAGCAGCTTAGCGCATGGTGAAGCTTTCTTT,TRBJ1-1,few,TRBV7-2,NA
CASSTASGRAHNEQFF,TGCGCCAGCAGCACCGCCAGCGGGAGGGCCCATAATGAGCAGTTCTTC,TRBJ2-1,NA,TRBV5-1,TRBD2
CASRPFSGNYNEQFF,TGTGCCAGCAGGCCATTTAGCGGGAACTACAATGAGCAGTTCTTC,TRBJ2-1,few,TRBV6-2/TRBV6-3,TRBD2
CASNRPGSSGNTIYF,TGTGCCAGCAACCGCCCAGGGAGCTCTGGAAACACCATATATTTT,TRBJ1-3,NA,TRBV12-3/TRBV12-4,NA
CASSLLSVNEQFF,TGTGCCAGCAGTTTACTATCGGTGAATGAGCAGTTCTTC,TRBJ2-1,few,TRBV12-3/TRBV12-4,NA
CASSLADSGRGEQFF,TGCGCCAGCAGCTTAGCCGACAGCGGGAGAGGTGAGCAGTTCTTC,TRBJ2-1,many,TRBV5-1,TRBD2
CASSLALRTSGNTGELFF,TGCGCCAGCAGCTTGGCCCTTAGGACTAGCGGCAACACCGGGGAGCTGTTTTTT,TRBJ2-2,few,TRBV5-1,TRBD2
CSAFPDPGPEQFF,TGCAGTGCTTTCCCGGACCCAGGGCCCGAGCAGTTCTTC,TRBJ2-1,many,TRBV20-1,NA
CASKVFGTGELFF,TGTGCCAGCAAAGTGTTCGGCACCGGGGAGCTGTTTTTT,TRBJ2-2,many,TRBV12-3/TRBV12-4,NA